The 9 T cell receptor beta chains below come from one sample, sequenced in a study of T cells in Graves' hyperthyroidism and ophthalmopathy. The TCR beta CDR3 regions underwent amplification using RNA transcripts as the source. Using the HTBI primer set, a first-round RT-PCR was run on the TCR CDR3. TCRdb passed the multiplex PCR reads through MiXCR, listing each CDR3 protein once. The repertoire holds about 590,000 distinct CDR3 sequences, approximately 15% seen once, with around 7% in the top ten. The sample taken for sequencing was blood. The receptors derive from a young woman with Graves' ophthalmopathy.

At least ten counts were recorded for this clonotype. The chain links TRBV2 to TRBJ2-1, with 11 bases identical to TRBD1. The CDR3 is made up of 19 amino acids. Germline values: CDR1 SNHLY, CDR2 FYNNEI. Trimming took 6 bases from V and 4 from J; bases not matched to a gene: 17. The CDR3 is CASRGSSRTGGPRYNEQFF. As DNA, the CDR3 is TGTGCCAGCAGAGGGAGCTCCAGGACAGGGGGCCCCCGGTACAATGAGCAGTTCTTC. The full variable domain, its missing parts supplied by reference TRBV2 and TRBJ2-1, is EPEVTQTPSHQVTQMGQEVILRCVPISNHLYFYWYRQILGQKVEFLVSFYNNEISEKSEIFDDQFSVERPDGSNFTLKIRSTKLEDSAMYFCASRGSSRTGGPRYNEQFFGPGTRLTVL.

This clonotype was seen ten or more times. V usage is TRBV30 and J usage is TRBJ2-7; possibly TRBD1 or TRBD2 for D (5 bases each). CDR1 and CDR2 from the germline V gene are GTSNPN and SVGIG (reference sequence). CDR3 length equals 12 residues. With 0 bases removed from V and 6 bases from J, the gap between germline ends came to 9 bases. The CDR3 protein is CAWSVFGGEQYF. Written as DNA, the CDR3 is TGTGCCTGGAGTGTCTTTGGGGGCGAGCAGTACTTC.

This clonotype was found many times. The chain carries TRBV7-9 and TRBJ2-7, with TRBD1 matching 11 bases. Trimming removed 1 base from V and 3 bases from J; junction bases left unmatched: 5. CDR1 is SEHNR and CDR2 is FQNEAQ in the germline V gene (reference sequence). This CDR3 is 16 amino acids long. The CDR3 nucleotides are TGTGCCAGCAGCTTAGGTTCGGGACAGGGGGTCTACGAGCAGTACTTC. Translated: CASSLGSGQGVYEQYF.

This clonotype was counted at least ten times. In nucleotides, the CDR3 is TGTGCCAGCAGTTTTAGAGTCCCGAGCGGGAAACGGCCCGGGGAGCTGTTTTTT. It specifies CASSFRVPSGKRPGELFF. The V and J genes are TRBV28 and TRBJ2-2, with 7 bases that match TRBD2. Trimming took 3 bases from V and 6 from J; bases not matched to a gene: 16. Germline CDR1 and CDR2: MDHEN and SYDVKM. This CDR3 contains 18 residues.

The chain couples TRBV6-1 to TRBJ2-7, with D possibly TRBD2 on 6 matching bases. V lost 7 bases and J lost 3, with 19 bases in between. The V gene's germline CDR1 is MNHNS and CDR2 SASEGT. This CDR3 has 15 amino acids. The CDR3 region is CASNTRQLANYEQYF. DNA for the CDR3: TGTGCCAGCAATACCCGACAACTAGCCAACTACGAGCAGTACTTC.

The rearrangement joins TRBV29-1 to TRBJ1-5; TRBD1 is a possible D gene (6 bases). This CDR3 contains 13 residues. The germline V gene encodes CDR1 SQVTM and CDR2 ANQGSEA. V shed 3 bases and J shed 3 bases, with 9 bases lying between them. The CDR3 sequence: CSVDQGYNQPQHF. CDR3 nucleotide sequence: TGCAGCGTTGATCAGGGGTACAATCAGCCCCAGCATTTT.

Of note for this clonotype: This could be a read error, since a much larger clone is one nucleotide away. V is TRBV7-9 and J is TRBJ2-1; perhaps TRBD2 as D (6 bases). The CDR3 runs to 15 residues. Germline V gene data show CDR1 as SEHNR and CDR2 as FQNEAQ (reference sequence). V was shortened by 2 bases and J by 8 bases, with 16 bases between the two germline ends. In nucleotides, the CDR3 is TGTGCCAGCAGCTTATCCCGGGGGTCGGGCGATGAGCAGTTCTTC. Residues: CASSLSRGSGDEQFF.

This clonotype was seen more than once but under ten times. The chain is built from TRBV6-6 and TRBJ1-5, with a tentative D call TRBD1 (5 bases). CDR1 is MNHNY and CDR2 is SVGAGI in the germline V gene (reference sequence). This CDR3 contains 16 residues. V shed 0 bases and J shed 2 bases, with 11 bases lying between them. In nucleotides, the CDR3 is TGTGCCAGCAGTTACTCAAAGGGGCCAGGCAATCAGCCCCAGCATTTT. This codes for CASSYSKGPGNQPQHF.

This clonotype was counted many times. The chain is built from TRBV20-1 and TRBJ2-1, with TRBD2 identical over 10 bases. Trimming cost V 1 base and J 2 bases; bases outside gene matches: 5. The CDR3 contains 16 residues. Per germline, CDR1 DFQATT and CDR2 SNEGSKA (reference sequence). CDR3 bases: TGCAGTGCTAGAGCTCCTAGCGGGAGTACCTACAATGAGCAGTTCTTC. Translated, it gives CSARAPSGSTYNEQFF.